Each of the 17 T cell receptor beta chains below was sequenced from the same sample in a study of T-cell memory formation after mild COVID-19. TCRdb called the 5' RACE reads again in MiXCR, with one record for every CDR3 protein. The sample records around 340,000 distinct CDR3 sequences, approximately 15% being singletons. Sequencing was carried out using PBMCs or a T cell subset sorted from them (not recorded which). Receptors originate from a man aged 18 to 29 who had mild COVID-19 (a few samples of this study predate the infection). Cell type and time point are not known.

This clonotype has ten or more counts. The rearrangement links TRBV9 to TRBJ2-1; 8 bases align to TRBD1. CDR3 length equals 15 residues. Germline values: CDR1 SGDLS, CDR2 YYNGEE. The V gene end was trimmed by 3 bases and the J gene end by 9 bases; junction bases not matched to a gene: 11. The DNA for the CDR3 is TGTGCCAGCAGCGGTCTTGCTACAGGGGGTGGTGAGCAGTTCTTC. It translates to CASSGLATGGGEQFF.

V gene TRBV20-1 combines with J gene TRBJ1-6; possibly TRBD1 for D (6 bases). Per germline, CDR1 DFQATT and CDR2 SNEGSKA (reference sequence). The V end was cut by 8 bases, the J end by 0 bases, with 14 bases between. The CDR3 runs 15 residues. The CDR3 loop reads CSSDRGTSYNSPLHF. In nucleotides, the CDR3 is TGCAGTTCGGATAGGGGGACCTCCTATAATTCACCCCTCCACTTT.

The V call is TRBV2, the J call TRBJ1-2; no clear D gene. V was cut by 4 bases and J by 4 bases, with 13 bases left in between. The CDR3 consists of 14 residues. From germline, CDR1 is SNHLY and CDR2 FYNNEI. The CDR3 is CASSGETVIYGYTF. In DNA form, the CDR3 reads TGTGCCAGCAGTGGCGAGACGGTTATCTATGGCTACACCTTC.

This clonotype has just a few counts. The chain couples TRBV5-6 to TRBJ2-3; D gene unclear. The CDR3 is 12 residues long. V shed 4 bases and J shed 4 bases, with 7 bases lying between them. The germline V gene has CDR1 SGHDT and CDR2 YYEEEE. The CDR3 protein is CASSTDPDTQYF. The CDR3 DNA follows: TGTGCCAGCAGCACGGACCCAGATACGCAGTATTTT. The variable domain in full, completed from reference TRBV5-6 and TRBJ2-3, reads DAGVTQSPTHLIKTRGQQVTLRCSPKSGHDTVSWYQQALGQGPQFIFQYYEEEERQRGNFPDRFSGHQFPNYSSELNVNALLLGDSALYLCASSTDPDTQYFGPGTRLTVL.

This chain links TRBV7-2 with TRBJ2-3; a weak D match, TRBD1 (7 bases). V lost 1 base, J lost 4 bases, and 15 bases lay in between. Germline CDR1 SGHTA, CDR2 FQGNSA. The CDR3 covers 16 residues. The CDR3 DNA is TGTGCCAGCAGCTTAGGGGGTCGGGGGACAGCAGATACGCAGTATTTT. This encodes CASSLGGRGTADTQYF.

This clonotype was detected many times. V and J are TRBV12-3 or TRBV12-4 and TRBJ1-1; 7 bases match TRBD1. J gave up 5 bases and V 1 base, and 4 bases lay outside the gene matches. The CDR3 is 14 amino acids. The CDR3 reads CASSLDRGRTEAFF. The CDR3 DNA sequence: TGTGCCAGCAGTTTAGACAGGGGAAGAACTGAAGCTTTCTTT.

As DNA, the CDR3 is TGCGCCAGCAGCCAGAGGGCTAGCGGGGTGAGGAATGAGCAGTTCTTC. It is translated as CASSQRASGVRNEQFF. The V call is TRBV4-3, the J call TRBJ2-1; TRBD2 aligns across 9 bases. The germline gives CDR1 LGHNA, CDR2 YSLEER. V trimming: 3 bases; J trimming: 7 bases; junction bases outside the gene matches: 10. CDR3 length: 16 amino acids.

The chain recombines TRBV15 with TRBJ2-1; D possibly corresponds to TRBD2 (6 bases). Germline CDR1 reads LNHNV; CDR2 reads YYDKDF (reference sequence). Trimming removed 4 bases from V and 4 bases from J, with 17 bases in between. The CDR3 extends over 16 amino acids. This CDR3 is CATSTRAGGGYNEQFF. The CDR3 DNA is TGTGCCACCAGCACTCGAGCCGGGGGAGGATACAATGAGCAGTTCTTC.

This chain joins TRBV28 and TRBJ2-5; 12 positions match TRBD2. The germline CDR1 and CDR2 sequences are MDHEN and SYDVKM. V lost 0 bases and J lost 5; bases outside the gene matches: 4. The CDR3 contains 16 residues. CDR3 sequence: CASSLWLAGGQETQYF. CDR3 in DNA: TGTGCCAGCAGTTTATGGCTAGCGGGGGGGCAGGAGACCCAGTACTTC. The full variable domain, its missing parts supplied by reference TRBV28 and TRBJ2-5, is DVKVTQSSRYLVKRTGEKVFLECVQDMDHENMFWYRQDPGLGLRLIYFSYDVKMKEKGDIPEGYSVSREKKERFSLILESASTNQTSMYLCASSLWLAGGQETQYFGPGTRLLVL.

This clonotype showed up just a few times. The chain links TRBV20-1 to TRBJ2-7; the D gene is possibly TRBD2 (5 bases). This CDR3 has 16 residues. V was shortened by 1 base and J by 6 bases, with 22 bases between the two germline ends. Germline lookup yields CDR1 DFQATT and CDR2 SNEGSKA (reference sequence). The CDR3: CSARALGAGTGGEQYV. The CDR3 DNA reads TGCAGTGCTAGAGCCCTTGGTGCGGGTACGGGTGGCGAGCAGTACGTC.

There are a few counts of this clonotype. V gene TRBV12-3 or TRBV12-4 combines with J gene TRBJ2-2, with TRBD1 as a possible D gene (6 bases). The CDR3 spans 15 residues. V was pared by 7 bases and J by 0 bases, with 12 bases between. CDR3 region: CASIADSSNTGELFF. DNA of the CDR3: TGTGCCAGCATCGCGGACAGTTCGAACACCGGGGAGCTGTTTTTT.

V is TRBV6-5 and J is TRBJ1-1; no clear D. The CDR3 totals 16 residues. Trimming cost V 2 bases and J 1 base, with 14 bases left between them. Germline-derived CDR1 and CDR2 are MNHEY and SVGAGI. The CDR3 reads CASSYREGISNTEAFF. The CDR3, as DNA: TGTGCCAGCAGTTACCGGGAGGGAATATCGAACACTGAAGCTTTCTTT.

This chain joins TRBV28 and TRBJ2-4, with 7 bases matching TRBD1. In germline, CDR1 is MDHEN, CDR2 SYDVKM. The CDR3 length is 15 residues. J was trimmed by 5 bases and V by 4 bases; bases with no gene match: 8. CDR3 loop: CASSSAAQGENIQYF. The DNA of the CDR3 is TGTGCCAGCAGTTCGGCCGCGCAGGGGGAAAACATTCAGTACTTC.

V gene TRBV14 combines with J gene TRBJ2-7; 8 bases are a match to TRBD2. The CDR3 length is 15 residues. CDR1 and CDR2 from the germline V gene are SGHDN and FVKESK. The V gene end was trimmed by 3 bases and the J gene end by 4 bases; junction bases not matched to a gene: 8. CDR3: CASSHTYSGVYEQYF. DNA of the CDR3: TGTGCCAGCAGCCATACTTATAGCGGGGTATACGAGCAGTACTTC.

The chain employs TRBV5-1 and TRBJ2-1; 12 bases are a match to TRBD2. The CDR3 has 15 residues. The germline V gene encodes CDR1 SGHRS and CDR2 YFSETQ. The V gene end was trimmed by 2 bases and the J gene end by 8 bases; junction bases not matched to a gene: 5. CDR3 DNA sequence: TGCGCCAGCAGCTTAAGGACTAGCGGGGACCATGAGCAGTTCTTC. Its protein product is CASSLRTSGDHEQFF.

The chain has TRBV5-1 and TRBJ2-2; TRBD1 matches 8 bases. The CDR3 length is 15 residues. The junction had 7 bases not matched to a gene; V was cut back by 4 bases and J by 5 bases. Per germline, CDR1 SGHRS and CDR2 YFSETQ. DNA of the CDR3: TGCGCCAGCAGCATCACAGGGGGAGTGACCGGGGAGCTGTTTTTT. Protein sequence: CASSITGGVTGELFF. Full variable domain (outside the CDR3, taken from reference TRBV5-1 and TRBJ2-2): KAGVTQTPRYLIKTRGQQVTLSCSPISGHRSVSWYQQTPGQGLQFLFEYFSETQRNKGNFPGRFSGRQFSNSRSEMNVSTLELGDSALYLCASSITGGVTGELFFGEGSRLTVL.

Judged by abundance, this clonotype is medium-sized. The J gene is TRBJ2-3, the V gene TRBV7-2; 7 bases map to TRBD1. This CDR3 has 14 amino acids. Germline CDR1 and CDR2: SGHTA and FQGNSA. Unmatched junction bases numbered 4, after V lost 5 bases and J lost 2 bases. The CDR3 here is CASSPDRNTDTQYF. The CDR3 nucleotides read TGTGCCAGCAGCCCGGACAGGAACACAGATACGCAGTATTTT.